This is a list of T cell receptor beta chains from one sample in a study of blood T cell repertoires in COVID-19. Assay: immunoSEQ multiplex PCR; the TCRdb copy retains only in-frame clones and omits some. The data show about 210,000 clones, roughly 86% seen once. Sequencing was carried out using peripheral blood. These receptors were taken from a woman aged 40 to 49 with acute or convalescent COVID-19. The CDR3 runs from the conserved cysteine through the conserved F or W. The D gene is left open where the match is weak.

D gene | V gene | CDR3 protein
- | TRBV5-4 | CASSLSAHNSPLHF
- | TRBV20-1 | CSARRGAEAFF
TRBD2 | TRBV11-2 | CASSRVRLAGADEQFF
TRBD1 | TRBV5-5 | CASSSWTGEAEQYF
TRBD1 | TRBV27 | CASSPDRGGAFF
TRBD1 | TRBV6-5 | CASSMTGGYGYTF
TRBD1 | TRBV29-1 | CSALRQGKQETQYF
- | TRBV30 | CAWSKRKTQGSRNTEAFF
TRBD1 | TRBV10-3 | CAISDGTGDTGTQYF
- | TRBV5-4 | CASGPFQRQGQETQYF
- | TRBV19 | CATHEGNYNSPLHF
- | TRBV3-1/TRBV3-2 | CASSQDLTDGGTQYF
- | TRBV2 | CASSDTEGGGQPQHF
- | TRBV5-1 | CASSLGATDTQYF
TRBD2 | TRBV11-3 | CASSSSGANSYEQYF
TRBD2 | TRBV11-2 | CASSAGGGGELFF